This record covers a single T cell receptor (beta chain). The data stem from a study of blood T cell repertoires in COVID-19. Profiling relied on immunoSEQ multiplex PCR, and the TCRdb table lists in-frame clones only, not all of them. The table has 250,000 to 300,000 clones, around 87% seen once. From germline, CDR1 is MDHEN and CDR2 SYDVKM. The CDR3 consists of 14 residues. Between the trimmed V and J ends, which lost 5 bases and 3 bases, there was a span of 11 bases. The rearrangement links TRBV28 to TRBJ1-5; perhaps TRBD1 as D (6 bases). The clonotype originates from a man in his late teens or twenties with active or convalescent COVID-19. The sample comprised peripheral blood. The CDR3 bases are TGTGCCAGCAGTCTTGGACAGCCCAATCAGCCCCAGCATTTT. This translates into CASSLGQPNQPQHF. Looking up the rest from reference TRBV28 and TRBJ1-5 gives the full variable domain: DVKVTQSSRYLVKRTGEKVFLECVQDMDHENMFWYRQDPGLGLRLIYFSYDVKMKEKGDIPEGYSVSREKKERFSLILESASTNQTSMYLCASSLGQPNQPQHFGDGTRLSIL.